The 20 T cell receptor beta chains below all came from one sample that was sequenced in a study of T cell responses to AZD1222 COVID-19 vaccine. Using immunoSEQ multiplex PCR, the repertoire was profiled, and TCRdb retains in-frame clones only, with some absent. The sample contains about 140,000 clones, over 85% of which appear only once. Here the sequenced sample was peripheral blood, taken on day 0 of AZD1222 vaccination. The receptors here all came from an adult in good health.

The V and J genes are TRBV7-2 and TRBJ2-5; D is uncertain. With 10 bases removed from V and 5 bases from J, the gap between germline ends came to 11 bases. The CDR3 sequence is 11 residues long. Germline V gene lookup returns CDR1 SGHTA and CDR2 FQGNSA. For the CDR3, the DNA is TGTGCCATCGAAAGGGCGGAGACCCAGTACTTC. Protein product: CAIERAETQYF.

The V and J genes are TRBV5-4 and TRBJ2-1, with 9 positions matching TRBD1. Germline CDR1 and CDR2: SGHNT and YYREEE (reference sequence). The CDR3 contains 15 residues. Trimming at V came to 4 bases and at J to 1 base, leaving 3 bases not matched to a gene. As DNA, the CDR3 is TGTGCCAGCAGCCCGGGACAGGGATCCTACAATGAGCAGTTCTTC. It translates to CASSPGQGSYNEQFF.

V and J are TRBV6-5 and TRBJ2-7; a weak D match, TRBD1 (6 bases). CDR1 and CDR2 from the germline V gene are MNHEY and SVGAGI. V was pared by 0 bases and J by 5 bases, with 14 bases between. This CDR3 spans 15 amino acids. The CDR3, as DNA: TGTGCCAGCAGTTACTCCCAGGTAGGGGGAAACGAGCAGTACTTC. Protein sequence: CASSYSQVGGNEQYF.

The chain uses TRBV6-5 and TRBJ2-7, with TRBD2 as a possible D gene (6 bases). The germline CDR1 and CDR2 sequences are MNHEY and SVGAGI. The CDR3 totals 15 residues. V was pared by 6 bases and J by 4 bases, with 19 bases between. This CDR3 reads CASSSTAAGTYEQYF. The CDR3 bases are TGTGCCAGCAGCTCTACCGCGGCGGGGACTTACGAGCAGTACTTC.

V gene TRBV28 combines with J gene TRBJ1-5, with 10 nucleotides matching TRBD1. The germline V gene encodes CDR1 MDHEN and CDR2 SYDVKM. This CDR3 has 16 residues. V gave up 3 bases and J gave up 5 bases; unmatched junction bases: 7. The CDR3 DNA reads as TGTGCCAGCAGTTTTTCTGTGACAGGGGGCTATCAGCCCCAGCATTTT. Residues: CASSFSVTGGYQPQHF.

V is TRBV9 and J is TRBJ1-4; a possible D gene is TRBD1 (5 bases). The CDR3 has 15 residues. Deletions cut 0 bases from V and 5 bases from J, with 11 bases between. From germline, CDR1 is SGDLS and CDR2 YYNGEE. The DNA of the CDR3 is TGTGCCAGCAGCGTAGGGGTGCCAGGGAATGAAAAACTGTTTTTT. Its translation: CASSVGVPGNEKLFF.

The chain combines TRBV19 with TRBJ2-7; D may be TRBD2 (5 bases). CDR1 is LNHDA and CDR2 is SQIVND in the germline V gene (reference sequence). V was trimmed by 5 bases and J by 0 bases, leaving 8 bases between them. CDR3 size: 13 residues. CDR3 loop: CASSVGSSYEQYF. CDR3 bases: TGTGCCAGTAGTGTGGGGAGCTCCTACGAGCAGTACTTC.

The V and J genes are TRBV29-1 and TRBJ2-1; 7 bases are shared with TRBD2. From germline, CDR1 is SQVTM and CDR2 ANQGSEA. This CDR3 has 11 amino acids. V lost 8 bases and J lost 12; bases outside the gene matches: 10. The CDR3 here is CSWGGVETQFF. Here the CDR3 DNA reads TGCAGCTGGGGGGGAGTAGAGACGCAGTTCTTC.

The genes are TRBV5-1 and TRBJ1-1; D may be TRBD1 (5 bases). The CDR3 has 12 residues. Germline CDR1 is SGHRS and CDR2 is YFSETQ. Trimming cost V 4 bases and J 7 bases, with 11 bases left between them. The CDR3 is CASSGQGVEAFF. The CDR3 DNA sequence: TGCGCCAGCAGCGGCCAAGGGGTTGAAGCTTTCTTT.

V gene TRBV2 combines with J gene TRBJ2-2; D is perhaps TRBD1 (6 bases). The V and J ends lost 5 bases and 0 bases respectively, with 13 bases between them. The CDR3 length is 16 residues. Per germline, CDR1 SNHLY and CDR2 FYNNEI. CDR3 residues: CASSSRTESNTGELFF. Here the CDR3 DNA reads TGTGCCAGCAGTTCCCGGACAGAATCGAACACCGGGGAGCTGTTTTTT.

The chain employs TRBV3-1 (or the pseudogene TRBV3-2) and TRBJ2-7, with unresolved D. Germline loops: CDR1 LGHDT, CDR2 YNNKEL (reference sequence). Trimming stripped 2 bases from V and 6 bases from J, with 8 bases between. This CDR3 region has 12 residues. CDR3 nucleotides: TGTGCCAGCAGCCAATTGGATTCCGAGCAGTACTTC. This sequence encodes CASSQLDSEQYF.

This chain uses TRBV7-6 with TRBJ1-4; the D gene is possibly TRBD1 (6 bases). This CDR3 is built from 14 residues. Trimming cost V 1 base and J 7 bases, with 10 bases left between them. Germline V gene lookup returns CDR1 SGHVS and CDR2 FNYEAQ. CDR3 bases: TGTGCCAGCAGCTTAGGGACAGTCAGTGAAAAACTGTTTTTT. Amino acids: CASSLGTVSEKLFF.

This chain joins TRBV6-5 and TRBJ1-6; maybe TRBD1 (5 bases). CDR1 is MNHEY, CDR2 SVGAGI, per germline. Trimming took 6 bases from V and 7 from J, leaving 10 bases between them. The CDR3 covers 13 residues. The CDR3 DNA reads TGTGCCAGCAGGTACGCAGGGAATTCACCCCTCCACTTT. Translating it yields CASRYAGNSPLHF.

The CDR3 here is CASSLVLSQPQHF. The DNA for the CDR3 is TGTGCCAGCAGTTTGGTTCTCAGTCAGCCCCAGCATTTT. J is TRBJ1-5 and V is TRBV28; D gene uncertain. The CDR3 extends over 13 amino acids. The germline V gene encodes CDR1 MDHEN and CDR2 SYDVKM. V lost 3 bases and J lost 6, with 9 bases in between. Together with reference TRBV28 and TRBJ1-5, the CDR3 gives the full variable domain: DVKVTQSSRYLVKRTGEKVFLECVQDMDHENMFWYRQDPGLGLRLIYFSYDVKMKEKGDIPEGYSVSREKKERFSLILESASTNQTSMYLCASSLVLSQPQHFGDGTRLSIL.

The J gene is TRBJ1-5, the V gene TRBV18; no firm D call. Germline-derived CDR1 and CDR2 are KGHSH and LQKENI. V gave up 3 bases and J gave up 9 bases, with 15 bases separating them. CDR3 size: 14 residues. The chain's CDR3 is CASSPTAGTSPQHF. The CDR3 DNA reads TGTGCCAGCTCACCTACCGCGGGAACTTCGCCCCAGCATTTT.

The chain recombines TRBV19 with TRBJ2-7; D is uncertain. The CDR3 consists of 11 residues. CDR1 and CDR2 from the germline V gene are LNHDA and SQIVND (reference sequence). Trimming cost V 10 bases and J 2 bases, with 9 bases left between them. In nucleotides, the CDR3 is TGTGCCACTAGACAAGCCTACGAGCAGTACTTC. Translating it yields CATRQAYEQYF.

The DNA for the CDR3 is TGTGCTAGTGGCGGGGGACAGGAAACAGATACGCAGTATTTT. As protein: CASGGGQETDTQYF. The rearrangement links TRBV12-5 to TRBJ2-3, with 8 bases identical to TRBD1. Germline lookup yields CDR1 LGHNT and CDR2 FRNRAP. The CDR3 runs to 14 residues. V lost 6 bases and J lost 3; bases outside the gene matches: 5.

The chain employs TRBV6-5 and TRBJ2-5; 8 nucleotides agree with TRBD1. CDR1 MNHEY and CDR2 SVGAGI come from the germline V gene. Trimming at V came to 2 bases and at J to 3 bases, leaving 5 bases not matched to a gene. This CDR3 region has 15 residues. The CDR3 spells CASSYRQGAEETQYF. Written as DNA, the CDR3 is TGTGCCAGCAGTTACCGGCAGGGGGCAGAAGAGACCCAGTACTTC.

The chain uses TRBV4-2 and TRBJ2-7, with a weak D call TRBD2 (5 bases). The CDR3 loop spans 15 amino acids. Germline lookup yields CDR1 LGHNA and CDR2 YNFKEQ. Deletions cut 4 bases from V and 4 bases from J, with 17 bases between. In DNA form, the CDR3 reads TGTGCCAGCAGCCGCGCACTAGTCGGTCCATACGAGCAGTACTTC. It codes for CASSRALVGPYEQYF.

J is TRBJ2-3 and V is TRBV19; the D gene is possibly TRBD2 (5 bases). The CDR3 consists of 14 residues. The germline CDR1 and CDR2 sequences are LNHDA and SQIVND (reference sequence). The CDR3 DNA reads as TGTGAAAAAGAACCTCGGGATGACGCAGATACGCAGTATTTT. Translating gives CEKEPRDDADTQYF.